This T cell receptor beta chain was recorded in a study of blood T cells in healthy people across ages. Study background: Per every two T cells, about one barcoded beta molecule was captured by template switching. Study-level points and caveats: Long-lived donors exceeded aged donors in naive CD4+ cells and diversity.

This clonotype was seen many times. The target antigen is unknown. The CDR3 is made up of 16 amino acids. Per the germline V gene, CDR1 is SGHTA and CDR2 is FQGNSA. With 5 bases clipped from V and 3 bases from J, the junction kept 10 bases outside the gene matches. Primers used in a second PCR of about 6 to 11 cycles were a sample-barcoded 5' primer and a J-beta primer mix. The template-switch adaptor, which had 12 random nucleotides, put a tag on each cDNA molecule. TCRdb itself ran the 5' RACE reads through MiXCR, one entry per CDR3 protein. The top ten hold approximately 15% of the sample, which has about 650,000 distinct CDR3 sequences, about 30% seen once.

This sequence originates from a woman older than 75 in good health. The rearrangement links TRBV7-2 to TRBJ2-3, with 8 bases aligning to TRBD1. Sequencing used blood. The CDR3 DNA reads TGTGCCAGCAGCGCCAATCAGGGGGCGCCGACAGATACGCAGTATTTT. Translating gives CASSANQGAPTDTQYF.